This T cell receptor beta chain was recorded in a study of cytomegalovirus exposure and HLA in healthy donors. This PCR relied on a set of 60 Vbeta primers and 13 Jbeta primers. The data were produced by immunoSEQ multiplex PCR, yet TCRdb's version contains in-frame clones alone and is incomplete. In the table there are 30,000 to 40,000 clones, about 67% of which are singletons. The sequenced sample was PBMCs. This clonotype was sampled from a man between 35 and 55 years old in good health and CMV-seropositive.

The CDR3 coding sequence is TGTGCCAGCAGTTCCGCGGGGGCAGGAGGCCAGCCCCAGCATTTT. Its protein is CASSSAGAGGQPQHF. The chain couples TRBV27 to TRBJ1-5, with a weak D call TRBD1 (6 bases). This CDR3 has 15 amino acids. Deletions cut 4 bases from V and 7 bases from J, with 17 bases between. CDR1 MNHEY and CDR2 SMNVEV come from the germline V gene (reference sequence).